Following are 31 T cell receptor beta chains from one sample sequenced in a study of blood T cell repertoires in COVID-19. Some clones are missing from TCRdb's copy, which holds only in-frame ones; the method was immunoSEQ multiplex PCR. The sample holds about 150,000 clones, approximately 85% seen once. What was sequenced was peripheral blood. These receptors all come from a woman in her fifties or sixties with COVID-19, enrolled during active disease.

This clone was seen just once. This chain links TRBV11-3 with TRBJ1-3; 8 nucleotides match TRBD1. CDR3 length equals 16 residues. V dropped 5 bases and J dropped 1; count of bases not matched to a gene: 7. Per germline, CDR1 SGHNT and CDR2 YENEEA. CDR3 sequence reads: CASSPGGTRSGNTIYF. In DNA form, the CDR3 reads TGTGCCAGCAGCCCAGGGGGCACCAGATCTGGAAACACCATATATTTT.

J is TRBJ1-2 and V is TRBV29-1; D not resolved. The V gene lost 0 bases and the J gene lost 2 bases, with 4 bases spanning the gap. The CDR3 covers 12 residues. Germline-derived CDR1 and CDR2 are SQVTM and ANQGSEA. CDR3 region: CSVEDLNYGYTF. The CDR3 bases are TGCAGCGTTGAAGATCTCAACTATGGCTACACCTTC.

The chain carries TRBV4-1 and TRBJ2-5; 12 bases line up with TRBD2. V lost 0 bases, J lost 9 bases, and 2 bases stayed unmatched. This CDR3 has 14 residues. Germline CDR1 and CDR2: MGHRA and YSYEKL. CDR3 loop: CASSQDPSGRAQYF. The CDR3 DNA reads TGCGCCAGCAGCCAAGATCCTAGCGGGAGGGCCCAGTACTTC.

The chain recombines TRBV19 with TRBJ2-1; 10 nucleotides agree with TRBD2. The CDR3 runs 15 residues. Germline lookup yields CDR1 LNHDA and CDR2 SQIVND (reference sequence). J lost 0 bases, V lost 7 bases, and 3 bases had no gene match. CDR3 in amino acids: CASIPSGGSYNEQFF. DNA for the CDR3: TGTGCCAGTATTCCTAGCGGGGGCTCCTACAATGAGCAGTTCTTC.

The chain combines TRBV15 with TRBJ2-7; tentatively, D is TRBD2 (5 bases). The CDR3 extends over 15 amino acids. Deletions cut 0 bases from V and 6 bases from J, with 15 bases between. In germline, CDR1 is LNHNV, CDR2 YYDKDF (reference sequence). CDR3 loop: CATSRDPGKGTEQYF. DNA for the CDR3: TGTGCCACCAGCAGAGATCCCGGGAAGGGTACCGAGCAGTACTTC.

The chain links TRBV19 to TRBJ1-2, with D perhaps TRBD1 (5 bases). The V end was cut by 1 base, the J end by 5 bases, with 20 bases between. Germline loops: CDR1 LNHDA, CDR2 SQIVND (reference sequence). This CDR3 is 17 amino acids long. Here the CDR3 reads CASSIVRGTSDGYGYTF. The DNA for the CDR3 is TGTGCCAGTAGTATAGTCCGAGGGACTTCTGATGGATATGGCTACACCTTC.

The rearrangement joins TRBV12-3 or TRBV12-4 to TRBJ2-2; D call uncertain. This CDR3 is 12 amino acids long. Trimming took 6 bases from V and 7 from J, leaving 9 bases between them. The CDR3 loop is CASRAASGELFF. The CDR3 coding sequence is TGTGCCAGCAGAGCTGCAAGCGGGGAGCTGTTTTTT.

This CDR3 reads CAWSVTGLWNYGYTF. The CDR3 nucleotides are TGTGCCTGGAGTGTCACAGGGTTGTGGAACTATGGCTACACCTTC. The gene calls are TRBV30 and TRBJ1-2; maybe TRBD1 (6 bases). Deletions cut 0 bases from V and 2 bases from J, with 13 bases between. Per germline, CDR1 GTSNPN and CDR2 SVGIG (reference sequence). This CDR3 comprises 15 residues. The whole variable domain, filled in from reference TRBV30 and TRBJ1-2, reads SQTIHQWPATLVQPVGSPLSLECTVEGTSNPNLYWYRQAAGRGLQLLFYSVGIGQISSEVPQNLSASRPQDRQFILSSKKLLLSDSGFYLCAWSVTGLWNYGYTFGSGTRLTVV.

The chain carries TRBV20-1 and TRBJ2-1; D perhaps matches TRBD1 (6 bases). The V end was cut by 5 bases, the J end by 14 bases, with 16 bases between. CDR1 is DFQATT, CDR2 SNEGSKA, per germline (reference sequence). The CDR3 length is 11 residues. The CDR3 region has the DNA TGCAGTGCTGGCCGGACAGCTCTAAAGTTCTTC. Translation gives CSAGRTALKFF.

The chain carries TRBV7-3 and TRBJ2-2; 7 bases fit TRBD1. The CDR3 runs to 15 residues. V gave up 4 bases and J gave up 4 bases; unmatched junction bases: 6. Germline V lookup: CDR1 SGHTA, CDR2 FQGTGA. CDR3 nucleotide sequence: TGTGCCAGCAGCTCAGACAGGGAAGCCACCGGGGAGCTGTTTTTT. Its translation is CASSSDREATGELFF.

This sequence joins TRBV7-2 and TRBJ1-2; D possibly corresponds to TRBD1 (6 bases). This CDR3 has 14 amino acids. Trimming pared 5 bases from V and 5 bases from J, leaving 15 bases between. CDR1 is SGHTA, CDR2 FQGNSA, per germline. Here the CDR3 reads CASSRAGEGYGYTF. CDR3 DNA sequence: TGTGCCAGCAGCAGAGCAGGGGAGGGGTATGGCTACACCTTC.

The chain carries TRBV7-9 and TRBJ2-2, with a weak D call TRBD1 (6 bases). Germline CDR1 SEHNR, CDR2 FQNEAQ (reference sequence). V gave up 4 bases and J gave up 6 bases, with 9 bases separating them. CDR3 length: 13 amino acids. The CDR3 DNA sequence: TGTGCCAGCAGCTCACAGGGAGCCGGGGAGCTGTTTTTT. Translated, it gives CASSSQGAGELFF. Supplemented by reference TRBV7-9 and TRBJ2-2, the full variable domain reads DTGVSQNPRHKITKRGQNVTFRCDPISEHNRLYWYRQTLGQGPEFLTYFQNEAQLEKSRLLSDRFSAERPKGSFSTLEIQRTEQGDSAMYLCASSSQGAGELFFGEGSRLTVL.

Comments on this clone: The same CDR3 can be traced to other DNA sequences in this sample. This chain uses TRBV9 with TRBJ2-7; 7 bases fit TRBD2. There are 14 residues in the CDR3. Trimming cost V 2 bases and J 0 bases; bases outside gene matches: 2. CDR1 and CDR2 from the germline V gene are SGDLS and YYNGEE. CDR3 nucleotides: TGTGCCAGCAGCGTGGGGGGGGACTCCTACGAGCAGTACTTC. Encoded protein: CASSVGGDSYEQYF.

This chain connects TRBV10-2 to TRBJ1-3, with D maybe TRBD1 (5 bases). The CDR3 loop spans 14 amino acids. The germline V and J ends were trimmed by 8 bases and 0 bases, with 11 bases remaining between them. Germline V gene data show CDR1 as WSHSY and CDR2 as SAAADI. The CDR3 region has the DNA TGCGCCAGCGGGGTAGGGGACTCTGGAAACACCATATATTTT. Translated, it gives CASGVGDSGNTIYF.

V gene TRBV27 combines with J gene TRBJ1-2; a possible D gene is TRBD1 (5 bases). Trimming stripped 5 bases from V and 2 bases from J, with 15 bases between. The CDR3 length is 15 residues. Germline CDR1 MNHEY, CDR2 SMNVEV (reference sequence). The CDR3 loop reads CASSTVGGVNYGYTF. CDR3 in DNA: TGTGCCAGCAGTACCGTGGGGGGGGTAAACTATGGCTACACCTTC.

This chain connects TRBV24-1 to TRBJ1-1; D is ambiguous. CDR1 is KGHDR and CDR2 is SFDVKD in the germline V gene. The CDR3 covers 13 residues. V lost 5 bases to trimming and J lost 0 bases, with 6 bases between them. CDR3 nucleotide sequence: TGTGCCACCAGTGGAGAGATGAACACTGAAGCTTTCTTT. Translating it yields CATSGEMNTEAFF.

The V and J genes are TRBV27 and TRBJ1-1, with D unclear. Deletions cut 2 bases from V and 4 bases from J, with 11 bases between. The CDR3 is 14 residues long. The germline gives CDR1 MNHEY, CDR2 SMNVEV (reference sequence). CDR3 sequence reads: CASSLERGVTEAFF. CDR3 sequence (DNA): TGTGCCAGCAGTTTAGAACGCGGGGTCACTGAAGCTTTCTTT.

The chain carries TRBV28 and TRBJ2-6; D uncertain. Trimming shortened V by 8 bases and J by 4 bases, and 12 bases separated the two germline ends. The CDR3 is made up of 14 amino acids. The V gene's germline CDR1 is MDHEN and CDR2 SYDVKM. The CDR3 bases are TGTGCCAGCGAGGTCTCGTCCGGGGCCAACGTCCTGACTTTC. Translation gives CASEVSSGANVLTF.

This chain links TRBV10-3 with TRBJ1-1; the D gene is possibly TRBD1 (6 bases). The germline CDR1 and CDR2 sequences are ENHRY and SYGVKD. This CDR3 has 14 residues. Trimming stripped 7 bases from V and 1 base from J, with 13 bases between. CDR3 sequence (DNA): TGTGCCATCACCCTGACAGGTGCGAACACTGAAGCTTTCTTT. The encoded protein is CAITLTGANTEAFF.

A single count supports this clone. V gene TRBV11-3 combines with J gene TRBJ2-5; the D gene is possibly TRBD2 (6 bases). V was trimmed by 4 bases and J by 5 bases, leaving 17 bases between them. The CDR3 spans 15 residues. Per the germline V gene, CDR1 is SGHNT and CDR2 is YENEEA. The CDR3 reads CASSSRSDRGETQYF. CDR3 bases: TGTGCCAGCAGCTCCCGTAGCGACCGGGGGGAGACCCAGTACTTC.

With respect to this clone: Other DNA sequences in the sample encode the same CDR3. The CDR3 protein is CASSQGTSGDNEQFF. CDR3 sequence (DNA): TGCGCCAGCAGCCAAGGGACTAGCGGGGACAATGAGCAGTTCTTC. The J gene is TRBJ2-1, the V gene TRBV4-3, with TRBD2 identical over 12 bases. The CDR3 has 15 residues. Germline V gives CDR1 LGHNA, CDR2 YSLEER. The ends lost 1 base at V and 5 bases at J; junction bases unmatched: 0.

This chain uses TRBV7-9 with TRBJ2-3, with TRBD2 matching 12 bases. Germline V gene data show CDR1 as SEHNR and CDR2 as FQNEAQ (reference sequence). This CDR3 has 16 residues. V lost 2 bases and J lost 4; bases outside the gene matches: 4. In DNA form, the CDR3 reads TGTGCCAGCAGCTTACGGGGACTAGCGGGTTCAGATACGCAGTATTTT. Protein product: CASSLRGLAGSDTQYF. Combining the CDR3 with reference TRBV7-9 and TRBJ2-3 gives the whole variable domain DTGVSQNPRHKITKRGQNVTFRCDPISEHNRLYWYRQTLGQGPEFLTYFQNEAQLEKSRLLSDRFSAERPKGSFSTLEIQRTEQGDSAMYLCASSLRGLAGSDTQYFGPGTRLTVL.

Written as DNA, the CDR3 is TGTGCCAGCAGCTTAGACAGGGGTCAAAACGAGCAGTACTTC. It translates to CASSLDRGQNEQYF. This chain uses TRBV7-9 with TRBJ2-7; TRBD1 aligns across 7 bases. The germline gives CDR1 SEHNR, CDR2 FQNEAQ (reference sequence). The V and J ends lost 1 base and 5 bases, in that order; junction bases with no gene match: 5. This CDR3 region has 14 residues.

The DNA of the CDR3 is TGTGCCAGCAGCGTAGGGGGACACGCAACCGGGGAGCTGTTTTTT. Amino acids: CASSVGGHATGELFF. The gene calls are TRBV9 and TRBJ2-2; D is perhaps TRBD1 (6 bases). The CDR3 sequence is 15 residues long. Germline V lookup: CDR1 SGDLS, CDR2 YYNGEE. V was shortened by 0 bases and J by 5 bases, with 11 bases between the two germline ends.

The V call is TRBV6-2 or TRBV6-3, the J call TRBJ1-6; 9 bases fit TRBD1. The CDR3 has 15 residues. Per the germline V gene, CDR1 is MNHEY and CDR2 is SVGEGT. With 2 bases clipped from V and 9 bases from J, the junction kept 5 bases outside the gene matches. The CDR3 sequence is CASSYPGTGTSPLHF. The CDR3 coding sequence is TGTGCCAGCAGTTACCCCGGGACAGGGACTTCACCCCTCCACTTT.

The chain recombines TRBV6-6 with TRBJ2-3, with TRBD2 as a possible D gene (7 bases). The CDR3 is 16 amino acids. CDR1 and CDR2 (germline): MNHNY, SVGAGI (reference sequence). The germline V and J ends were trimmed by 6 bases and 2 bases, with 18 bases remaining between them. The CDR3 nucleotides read TGTGCCAGCAGCCCTTTGGGAGGGGGTCTCACAGATACGCAGTATTTT. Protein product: CASSPLGGGLTDTQYF.

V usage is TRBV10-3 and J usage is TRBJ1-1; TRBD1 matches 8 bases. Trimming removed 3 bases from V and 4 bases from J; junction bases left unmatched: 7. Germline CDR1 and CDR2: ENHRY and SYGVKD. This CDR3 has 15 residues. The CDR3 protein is CAISDLGQGGTEAFF. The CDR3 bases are TGTGCCATCAGTGACCTCGGACAGGGAGGCACTGAAGCTTTCTTT.

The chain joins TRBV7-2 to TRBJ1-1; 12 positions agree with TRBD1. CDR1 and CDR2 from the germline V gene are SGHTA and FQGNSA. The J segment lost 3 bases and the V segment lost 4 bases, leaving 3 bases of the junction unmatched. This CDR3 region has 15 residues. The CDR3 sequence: CASSSRDRGHTEAFF. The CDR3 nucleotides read TGTGCCAGCAGCTCCCGGGACAGGGGGCACACTGAAGCTTTCTTT.

The CDR3 DNA reads TGTGCCAGCAGCCCAGACAGGGGGCAGCAGTACTTC. Protein: CASSPDRGQQYF. The J gene is TRBJ2-7, the V gene TRBV7-2, with TRBD1 identical over 10 bases. This CDR3 spans 12 amino acids. Germline V gene sequence: CDR1 SGHTA, CDR2 FQGNSA. V lost 5 bases to trimming and J lost 8 bases; unmatched junction nucleotides: 3.

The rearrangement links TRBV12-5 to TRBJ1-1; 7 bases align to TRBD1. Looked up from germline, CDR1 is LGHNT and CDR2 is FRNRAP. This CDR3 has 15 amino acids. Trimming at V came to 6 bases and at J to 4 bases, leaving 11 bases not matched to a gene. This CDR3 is CASGSANRGPTEAFF. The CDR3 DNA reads TGTGCTAGTGGCTCTGCAAACAGGGGCCCCACTGAAGCTTTCTTT. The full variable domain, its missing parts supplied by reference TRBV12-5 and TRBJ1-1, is DARVTQTPRHKVTEMGQEVTMRCQPILGHNTVFWYRQTMMQGLELLAYFRNRAPLDDSGMPKDRFSAEMPDATLATLKIQPSEPRDSAVYFCASGSANRGPTEAFFGQGTRLTVV.

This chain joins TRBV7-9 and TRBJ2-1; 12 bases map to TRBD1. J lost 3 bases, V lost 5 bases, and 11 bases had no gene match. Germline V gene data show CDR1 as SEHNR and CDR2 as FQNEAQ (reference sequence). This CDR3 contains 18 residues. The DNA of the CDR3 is TGTGCCAGCAGCCCTCGGGACAGGGGGCAAATCAGCTACAATGAGCAGTTCTTC. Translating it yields CASSPRDRGQISYNEQFF. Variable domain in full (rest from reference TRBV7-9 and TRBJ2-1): DTGVSQNPRHKITKRGQNVTFRCDPISEHNRLYWYRQTLGQGPEFLTYFQNEAQLEKSRLLSDRFSAERPKGSFSTLEIQRTEQGDSAMYLCASSPRDRGQISYNEQFFGPGTRLTVL.